This entry lists 31 T cell receptor beta chains sequenced from one sample in a study of T cell responses to AZD1222 COVID-19 vaccine. The repertoire was sequenced with immunoSEQ multiplex PCR; TCRdb's copy has only in-frame clones and lacks some. This sample has some 120,000 clones, with approximately 87% found just once. The sequenced sample was peripheral blood, obtained on day 0 of AZD1222 vaccination. The receptors shown here come from an adult in good health.

In this sample, this clone turned up once. The chain uses TRBV27 and TRBJ1-2; D is ambiguous. V was trimmed by 3 bases and J by 1 base, leaving 6 bases between them. Germline CDR1 MNHEY, CDR2 SMNVEV (reference sequence). This CDR3 spans 13 amino acids. The CDR3 DNA reads as TGTGCCAGCAGTTTCCGGGGTAACTATGGCTACACCTTC. Amino acids: CASSFRGNYGYTF.

This chain links TRBV6-6 with TRBJ1-2; D is uncertain. This CDR3 is 12 amino acids long. The V and J ends lost 8 bases and 7 bases respectively, with 14 bases between them. Germline lookup yields CDR1 MNHNY and CDR2 SVGAGI (reference sequence). Here the CDR3 reads CASGRVDSGYTF. The CDR3 DNA reads as TGTGCCAGCGGGCGAGTCGACTCTGGCTACACCTTC.

V is TRBV27 and J is TRBJ2-2; D gene ambiguous. The germline CDR1 and CDR2 sequences are MNHEY and SMNVEV (reference sequence). Trimming cost V 5 bases and J 0 bases, with 7 bases left between them. The CDR3 is 14 amino acids. The CDR3, as DNA: TGTGCCAGCAGTCCTTATTCGAACACCGGGGAGCTGTTTTTT. As protein: CASSPYSNTGELFF.

V gene TRBV19 combines with J gene TRBJ2-2; 10 nucleotides line up with TRBD1. CDR3 length equals 14 residues. J was trimmed by 5 bases and V by 4 bases; bases with no gene match: 1. Germline V CDR1 and CDR2: LNHDA, SQIVND (reference sequence). The DNA for the CDR3 is TGTGCCAGTAGTAGGACAGGGGGAACCGGGGAGCTGTTTTTT. Amino acid sequence: CASSRTGGTGELFF.

In its sample, this clone was seen once. The rearrangement links TRBV19 to TRBJ1-5; D is uncertain. V lost 3 bases and J lost 3, with 18 bases in between. Germline loops: CDR1 LNHDA, CDR2 SQIVND (reference sequence). The CDR3 has 17 residues. The chain's CDR3 is CASSIGFFRNLNQPQHF. Here the CDR3 DNA reads TGTGCCAGTAGTATTGGCTTTTTTAGGAATCTCAATCAGCCCCAGCATTTT.

About this clone itself: The same CDR3 arises from other DNA sequences in this sample as well. The chain employs TRBV7-2 and TRBJ2-5; TRBD1 is a possible D gene (6 bases). The CDR3 runs 13 residues. Germline lookup yields CDR1 SGHTA and CDR2 FQGNSA. Trimming stripped 5 bases from V and 5 bases from J, with 12 bases between. The CDR3 sequence: CASSRGGSETQYF. The CDR3 bases are TGTGCCAGCAGCCGAGGGGGTTCTGAGACCCAGTACTTC.

The gene calls are TRBV5-6 and TRBJ2-1; D remains ambiguous. CDR3 length equals 12 residues. The V and J ends lost 0 bases and 9 bases respectively, with 7 bases between them. Germline V gene sequence: CDR1 SGHDT, CDR2 YYEEEE. The CDR3: CASSLEAIEQFF. For the CDR3, the DNA is TGTGCCAGCAGCTTGGAAGCTATTGAGCAGTTCTTC.

The chain uses TRBV30 and TRBJ1-4; the D gene is possibly TRBD1 (6 bases). The V end lost 3 bases, the J end lost 8 bases, and 13 bases lay between the germline ends. CDR1 and CDR2 from the germline V gene are GTSNPN and SVGIG (reference sequence). This CDR3 spans 13 amino acids. The CDR3 sequence is CAWRQGGYEKLFF. CDR3 nucleotide sequence: TGTGCCTGGAGACAGGGAGGTTACGAAAAACTGTTTTTT. Complete variable domain (other parts from reference TRBV30 and TRBJ1-4): SQTIHQWPATLVQPVGSPLSLECTVEGTSNPNLYWYRQAAGRGLQLLFYSVGIGQISSEVPQNLSASRPQDRQFILSSKKLLLSDSGFYLCAWRQGGYEKLFFGSGTQLSVL.

This chain joins TRBV5-1 and TRBJ2-3; D tentatively fits TRBD1 or TRBD2 (5 bases each). V dropped 3 bases and J dropped 3 bases, with 8 bases sitting between them. The CDR3 extends over 13 amino acids. Germline V gene lookup returns CDR1 SGHRS and CDR2 YFSETQ. CDR3 nucleotide sequence: TGCGCCAGCAGCTGGGGGTATACAGATACGCAGTATTTT. Amino acids: CASSWGYTDTQYF. Full variable domain (missing parts from reference TRBV5-1 and TRBJ2-3): KAGVTQTPRYLIKTRGQQVTLSCSPISGHRSVSWYQQTPGQGLQFLFEYFSETQRNKGNFPGRFSGRQFSNSRSEMNVSTLELGDSALYLCASSWGYTDTQYFGPGTRLTVL.

CDR3 nucleotide sequence: TGTGCCAGCAGCCTACAGGGGGCGGCCACTGAAGCTTTCTTT. As protein: CASSLQGAATEAFF. The V gene is TRBV7-9, the J gene TRBJ1-1, with 9 bases lining up with TRBD1. CDR3 length equals 14 residues. Germline V lookup: CDR1 SEHNR, CDR2 FQNEAQ (reference sequence). V lost 5 bases to trimming and J lost 4 bases; unmatched junction nucleotides: 5.

The chain carries TRBV7-2 and TRBJ2-1; TRBD2 aligns across 12 bases. After removal of 5 bases from V and 9 bases from J, the junction contained 14 bases not matched to a gene. CDR3 length: 17 residues. CDR1 and CDR2 (germline): SGHTA, FQGNSA. CDR3 loop: CASSPPEGLAGGVEQFF. In DNA, the CDR3 is TGTGCCAGCAGCCCCCCGGAAGGGCTAGCGGGAGGGGTTGAGCAGTTCTTC.

The CDR3 protein is CASSFEGTGEYEQYF. CDR3 sequence (DNA): TGTGCCAGCAGCTTTGAAGGGACAGGCGAGTACGAGCAGTACTTC. This sequence joins TRBV7-8 and TRBJ2-7; 8 nucleotides line up with TRBD1. CDR1 and CDR2 (germline): SGHVS, FQNEAQ. V lost 3 bases to trimming and J lost 4 bases; unmatched junction nucleotides: 8. The CDR3 consists of 15 residues.

The chain combines TRBV25-1 with TRBJ2-5; D gene unclear. The CDR3 has 16 residues. V was clipped by 2 bases and J by 4 bases, with 17 bases between them. Germline V gives CDR1 MGHDK, CDR2 SYGVNS. CDR3 DNA: TGTGCCAGCAGTGAAATACGGTCCGGGCTAGGAGAGACCCAGTACTTC. Its translation: CASSEIRSGLGETQYF.

V usage is TRBV2 and J usage is TRBJ2-5, with D unclear. Trimming took 3 bases from V and 1 from J, leaving 9 bases between them. The CDR3 sequence is 14 residues long. Germline V lookup: CDR1 SNHLY, CDR2 FYNNEI. The CDR3 loop is CASSEKNRQETQYF. DNA for the CDR3: TGTGCCAGCAGTGAGAAGAACCGCCAAGAGACCCAGTACTTC.

The chain employs TRBV15 and TRBJ1-2; D gene uncertain. The CDR3 is 13 residues long. V gave up 0 bases and J gave up 6 bases, with 8 bases separating them. Per the germline V gene, CDR1 is LNHNV and CDR2 is YYDKDF (reference sequence). Here the CDR3 DNA reads TGTGCCACCAGCAGAGATATTGGGGATGGCTACACCTTC. It codes for CATSRDIGDGYTF.

The chain links TRBV6-5 to TRBJ2-6; D unclear. Germline V gene lookup returns CDR1 MNHEY and CDR2 SVGAGI. Trimming shortened V by 4 bases and J by 7 bases, and 14 bases separated the two germline ends. This CDR3 is 15 amino acids long. The CDR3 DNA follows: TGTGCCAGCAGTTCCACTCAGCTCCGTGCCAACGTCCTGACTTTC. Protein: CASSSTQLRANVLTF.

The chain employs TRBV7-6 and TRBJ2-1; tentative D call: TRBD2 (5 bases). The germline gives CDR1 SGHVS, CDR2 FNYEAQ. The CDR3 totals 15 residues. Trimming took 1 base from V and 5 from J, leaving 12 bases between them. CDR3 amino acids: CASSLVPGKNNEQFF. The CDR3 DNA reads as TGTGCCAGCAGCTTAGTCCCCGGGAAAAACAATGAGCAGTTCTTC.

This clone was counted only a few times. This sequence joins TRBV7-2 and TRBJ2-1; 11 positions match TRBD2. J lost 4 bases, V lost 5 bases, and 7 bases had no gene match. This CDR3 spans 16 amino acids. Germline V gene sequence: CDR1 SGHTA, CDR2 FQGNSA. This chain's CDR3 is CASSPLAGGPYNEQFF. Written as DNA, the CDR3 is TGTGCCAGCAGCCCCCTAGCGGGAGGCCCTTACAATGAGCAGTTCTTC.

This chain links TRBV4-1 with TRBJ2-1; no firm D call. The CDR3 totals 13 residues. V lost 5 bases and J 4 bases, leaving 9 bases between the germline ends. Germline CDR1 is MGHRA and CDR2 is YSYEKL. The CDR3 DNA reads as TGCGCCAGCAGCTCCACGGAATACAATGAGCAGTTCTTC. It specifies CASSSTEYNEQFF.

This clone was seen once. J is TRBJ2-2 and V is TRBV27; 10 bases align to TRBD1. V shed 11 bases, J shed 6 bases, and the junction held 9 bases outside the gene matches. This CDR3 has 14 amino acids. CDR1 is MNHEY, CDR2 SMNVEV, per germline (reference sequence). CDR3 sequence reads: CAATGQGRAGELFF. CDR3 coding DNA: TGTGCCGCCACGGGACAGGGGAGGGCCGGGGAGCTGTTTTTT.

This chain links TRBV29-1 with TRBJ2-3; 11 bases fit TRBD2. The germline CDR1 and CDR2 sequences are SQVTM and ANQGSEA. The CDR3 is made up of 15 amino acids. J lost 10 bases, V lost 4 bases, and 13 bases had no gene match. For the CDR3, the DNA is TGCAGCGTTGGGATAGCGGGAGGGCCTGGGGCGGCGCAGTATTTT. Its protein is CSVGIAGGPGAAQYF.

The J gene is TRBJ2-3, the V gene TRBV5-1; a possible D gene is TRBD1 (6 bases). The CDR3 sequence is 15 residues long. Germline assignment: CDR1 SGHRS and CDR2 YFSETQ. V was shortened by 2 bases and J by 3 bases, with 13 bases between the two germline ends. CDR3 DNA sequence: TGCGCCAGCAGCTTAACAGGGCTTGGTACAGATACGCAGTATTTT. As protein: CASSLTGLGTDTQYF.

J is TRBJ2-7 and V is TRBV11-2, with TRBD2 matching 7 bases. The CDR3 extends over 14 amino acids. The J segment lost 0 bases and the V segment lost 5 bases, leaving 4 bases of the junction unmatched. The germline V gene encodes CDR1 SGHAT and CDR2 FQNNGV. The CDR3, as DNA: TGTGCCAGCAGCATCTCGGGGGGCTCCTACGAGCAGTACTTC. It codes for CASSISGGSYEQYF.

The chain carries TRBV5-4 and TRBJ2-1, with D possibly matching TRBD1 (6 bases). Per the germline V gene, CDR1 is SGHNT and CDR2 is YYREEE (reference sequence). This CDR3 is 12 amino acids long. With 2 bases removed from V and 10 bases from J, the gap between germline ends came to 10 bases. CDR3 protein: CASSFTGYEQFF. CDR3 DNA sequence: TGTGCCAGCAGCTTTACAGGGTACGAGCAGTTCTTC.

V gene TRBV15 combines with J gene TRBJ1-1; D not certain. Germline V gene sequence: CDR1 LNHNV, CDR2 YYDKDF (reference sequence). The V end lost 0 bases, the J end lost 1 base, and 6 bases lay between the germline ends. The CDR3 runs to 14 residues. The CDR3 DNA reads TGTGCCACCAGCAGAGATAGGGAGAACACTGAAGCTTTCTTT. The encoded protein is CATSRDRENTEAFF. Together with reference TRBV15 and TRBJ1-1, the CDR3 gives the full variable domain: DAMVIQNPRYQVTQFGKPVTLSCSQTLNHNVMYWYQQKSSQAPKLLFHYYDKDFNNEADTPDNFQSRRPNTSFCFLDIRSPGLGDTAMYLCATSRDRENTEAFFGQGTRLTVV.

In nucleotides, the CDR3 is TGCACCGGGACAGTCCTAGATACGCAGTATTTT. This translates into CTGTVLDTQYF. The V and J genes are TRBV20-1 and TRBJ2-3, with 7 bases aligning to TRBD1. The CDR3 runs 11 residues. Germline-derived CDR1 and CDR2 are DFQATT and SNEGSKA (reference sequence).

V gene TRBV3-1 (or the pseudogene TRBV3-2) combines with J gene TRBJ1-6; D is unresolved. Germline CDR1 and CDR2: LGHDT and YNNKEL (reference sequence). V dropped 0 bases and J dropped 2 bases, with 8 bases sitting between them. The CDR3 is made up of 16 amino acids. CDR3 protein: CASSQDPGTYNSPLHF. The DNA of the CDR3 is TGTGCCAGCAGCCAAGATCCTGGCACCTATAATTCACCCCTCCACTTT.

As concerns this clone: The DNA is left out, because the CDR3 cannot be placed on it with certainty; the CDR3 is given as TCRdb lists it. The CDR3 loop is CASSFGDGNTGELFF. The chain links TRBV12-1 to TRBJ2-2. TRBV12-1 is a pseudogene locus. The CDR3 totals 15 residues, both ends included.

The chain carries TRBV5-4 and TRBJ1-1; D call uncertain. Germline CDR1 SGHNT, CDR2 YYREEE (reference sequence). The CDR3 has 13 amino acids. The germline V and J ends were trimmed by 4 bases and 2 bases, with 9 bases remaining between them. The CDR3 sequence is CASSPGPNTEAFF. The CDR3 DNA reads as TGTGCCAGCAGCCCGGGTCCCAACACTGAAGCTTTCTTT.

The genes are TRBV19 and TRBJ2-3; D possibly corresponds to TRBD2 (6 bases). The CDR3 loop spans 15 amino acids. The germline V and J ends were trimmed by 5 bases and 3 bases, with 15 bases remaining between them. The germline CDR1 and CDR2 sequences are LNHDA and SQIVND (reference sequence). In nucleotides, the CDR3 is TGTGCCAGTAGTTACGGAGGGTACGGGACAGATACGCAGTATTTT. The encoded protein is CASSYGGYGTDTQYF.

This clone came up a few times. The chain has TRBV10-3 and TRBJ2-7; tentatively, D is TRBD1 (5 bases). Germline V lookup: CDR1 ENHRY, CDR2 SYGVKD. The CDR3 loop spans 15 amino acids. V lost 7 bases and J 0 bases, leaving 16 bases between the germline ends. The DNA for the CDR3 is TGTGCCATCACATCGGACAAGATCAGCTCCTACGAGCAGTACTTC. Protein product: CAITSDKISSYEQYF.